The text below deals with one T cell receptor beta chain. Germline assignment: CDR1 SGHRS and CDR2 YFSETQ. The CDR3 is made up of 15 amino acids. The V end lost 1 base, the J end lost 0 bases, and 8 bases lay between the germline ends. Recovery meant two consecutive negative NP/OP PCR tests, professional clearance, or resolved symptoms. The data were taken from a study of blood T cell repertoires in COVID-19. For the study at large: Spain, Italy and the United States supplied samples that represented acute and convalescent COVID-19.

The table came from immunoSEQ multiplex PCR; TCRdb's copy has only in-frame clones and leaves some out. The sample carries 150,000 to 200,000 clones, approximately 80% recorded once. The sample consisted of PBMCs or T cells enriched from blood (not recorded which). The chain carries TRBV5-1 and TRBJ2-1, with D hard to call. This receptor was identified in a man between 50 and 59 years old who had recovered from COVID-19. CDR3 coding DNA: TGCGCCAGCAGCTTGACCACAAGCTCCTACAATGAGCAGTTCTTC. Residues: CASSLTTSSYNEQFF.